This T cell receptor beta chain comes out of a study of cytomegalovirus exposure and HLA in healthy donors. Clones were sequenced by immunoSEQ multiplex PCR, and TCRdb holds only the in-frame ones, with some missing. Of just under 65,000 clones listed, 95% are singletons. General observations from the study: Most TCR sequences were uncommon, yet certain public TCRs appeared in many donors. Reportedly, cytomegalovirus status was diagnosed with high sensitivity and specificity.

With respect to this clone: The antigen is not known.

Trimming pared 0 bases from V and 5 bases from J, leaving 10 bases between. Germline CDR1 is ENHRY and CDR2 is SYGVKD. The CDR3 is made up of 14 amino acids. Material: PBMCs. The TCR comes from a woman aged 18-30 years in good health and CMV-seropositive. The chain links TRBV10-3 to TRBJ2-5, with unresolved D. The CDR3 reads CAISESMGKETQYF. CDR3 sequence (DNA): TGTGCCATCAGTGAGTCGATGGGCAAGGAGACCCAGTACTTC.